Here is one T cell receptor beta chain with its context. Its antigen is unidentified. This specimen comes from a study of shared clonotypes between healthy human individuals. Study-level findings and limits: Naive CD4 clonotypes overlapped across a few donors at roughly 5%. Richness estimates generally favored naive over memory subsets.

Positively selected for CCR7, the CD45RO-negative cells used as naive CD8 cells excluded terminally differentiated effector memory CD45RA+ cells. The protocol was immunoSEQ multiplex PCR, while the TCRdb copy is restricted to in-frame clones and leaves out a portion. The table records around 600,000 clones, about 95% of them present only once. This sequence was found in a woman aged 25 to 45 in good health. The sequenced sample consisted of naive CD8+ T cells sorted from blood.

CDR3 in amino acids: CASSFPPSGRNNEQYF. Written as DNA, the CDR3 is TGCGCCAGCAGCTTCCCCCCTAGCGGGAGGAACAACGAGCAGTACTTC. This rearrangement joins TRBV5-1 to TRBJ2-7, with 11 bases lining up with TRBD2. The CDR3 has 16 residues. Per germline, CDR1 SGHRS and CDR2 YFSETQ. The ends lost 2 bases at V and 5 bases at J; junction bases unmatched: 9.